This T cell receptor (beta chain) was retrieved from a study of blood T cell repertoires in COVID-19. Study context: The samples span acute and convalescent COVID-19 from the United States, Italy and Spain. Sample material is recorded as cDNA or gDNA derived from T cells, B-cell-depleted T cells, or PBMCs.

Trimming pared 3 bases from V and 7 bases from J, leaving 10 bases between. Germline V lookup: CDR1 SGHAT, CDR2 FQNNGV. The length of the CDR3 is 13 residues. Original handling: Reference gene primer amplification gave estimated nucleated cell counts. Data came from immunoSEQ multiplex PCR; TCRdb stores just in-frame clones and leaves some out. The D gene and trimming were derived from the DNA, and the V and J assignments and clone size from that table. The table includes about 120,000 clones, 60% to 80% detected once. This chain links TRBV11-2 with TRBJ2-1; no firm D call. Sequences were obtained from peripheral blood. The source is a woman at least 80 years old with active or convalescent COVID-19. The CDR3, as DNA: TGTGCCAGCAGCTTCAACTTGAATAATGAGCAGTTCTTC. This gives the protein CASSFNLNNEQFF. The full variable domain, with the rest looked up from reference TRBV11-2 and TRBJ2-1, is EAGVAQSPRYKIIEKRQSVAFWCNPISGHATLYWYQQILGQGPKLLIQFQNNGVVDDSQLPKDRFSAERLKGVDSTLKIQPAKLEDSAVYLCASSFNLNNEQFFGPGTRLTVL.